This T cell receptor beta chain stems from a study of identical twins. TCRdb analysed the 5' RACE reads with MiXCR anew, one entry per CDR3 protein. The sample holds approximately 1.8 million distinct CDR3 sequences; about 30% are singletons and the top ten take 0.27%. CDR1 and CDR2 (germline): SGHRS, YFSETQ. V was cut by 6 bases and J by 0 bases, with 11 bases left in between. This CDR3 comprises 14 residues. Notes on the study in general: One should note that invariant MAIT and iNKT cells could partly confound zero-insertion analyses. Fewer insertions marked abundant cord blood beta clonotypes; young adult naive trended weakly, memory not at all.

This clonotype was observed a handful of times. The antigen is not known. The clonotype was recovered from a newborn girl in good health. Sequencing was carried out using cord blood. The genes are TRBV5-1 and TRBJ2-3; a weak D match, TRBD2 (6 bases). CDR3 amino acids: CASTVGTSTDTQYF. Here the CDR3 DNA reads TGCGCCAGCACCGTCGGGACTAGCACAGATACGCAGTATTTT.